Shown below are 5 T cell receptor beta chains from a single sample sequenced in a study of T cell changes during pregnancy in multiple sclerosis. This table comes from immunoSEQ multiplex PCR, and its TCRdb copy is limited to in-frame clones, with some not included. Of over 25,000 clones in the sample, 80% to 90% were seen once. Sample: CD8+ T cells from peripheral blood mononuclear cells, taken in the second trimester of pregnancy. Every receptor here comes from a female donor with multiple sclerosis, enrolled in a pregnancy study.

Only one count was recorded for this clone. This rearrangement joins TRBV19 to TRBJ2-7; TRBD2 is a possible D gene (6 bases). With 5 bases removed from V and 2 bases from J, the gap between germline ends came to 16 bases. The CDR3 extends over 15 amino acids. Germline V gene data show CDR1 as LNHDA and CDR2 as SQIVND (reference sequence). The CDR3 region is CASSAIAVPAYEQYF. The CDR3, as DNA: TGTGCCAGTAGTGCCATAGCGGTCCCAGCCTACGAGCAGTACTTC.

The chain joins TRBV27 to TRBJ1-2; TRBD1 aligns across 7 bases. V was clipped by 5 bases and J by 10 bases; unmatched bases: 13. Germline values: CDR1 MNHEY, CDR2 SMNVEV (reference sequence). The CDR3 extends over 14 amino acids. The CDR3 DNA reads TGTGCCAGCAGTCCACGGACAGGAGAAGGGGACTACACCTTC. This encodes CASSPRTGEGDYTF.

The gene calls are TRBV5-6 and TRBJ1-1; D is uncertain. This CDR3 spans 16 amino acids. With 4 bases removed from V and 1 base from J, the gap between germline ends came to 17 bases. Germline loops: CDR1 SGHDT, CDR2 YYEEEE. CDR3 amino acids: CASSETTSGPNTEAFF. DNA for the CDR3: TGTGCCAGCAGCGAGACAACAAGTGGGCCGAACACTGAAGCTTTCTTT.

The chain is built from TRBV30 and TRBJ2-3; 11 positions match TRBD2. CDR3 length: 13 residues. V lost 8 bases and J lost 5; bases outside the gene matches: 6. Germline CDR1 and CDR2: GTSNPN and SVGIG (reference sequence). The DNA of the CDR3 is TGTGCCCGTAGCGGGGGGGCCGGAGATACGCAGTATTTT. It codes for CARSGGAGDTQYF.

The V gene is TRBV21-1, the J gene TRBJ1-5. TRBV21-1 is termed a pseudogene. CDR3 size: 15 residues. Here the CDR3 reads CASSKVRDTNQPQHF. The DNA of the CDR3 is TGTGCCAGCAGCAAAGTCCGGGATACCAATCAGCCCCAGCATTTT.